The 10 T cell receptor beta chains presented below share a single source sample, sequenced in a study of T cell responses to AZD1222 COVID-19 vaccine. Using immunoSEQ multiplex PCR, the repertoire was profiled, and TCRdb retains in-frame clones only, with some absent. Seen here are about 100,000 clones, 92% observed once, and the top ten hold roughly 9%. Sequences were derived from peripheral blood, sampled 28 days after the second AZD1222 dose. The receptors here all came from an adult who received the AZD1222 COVID-19 vaccine.

CDR3 loop: CASSPPGQGAGIQYF. The CDR3 region has the DNA TGTGCCAGCAGTCCACCGGGACAGGGAGCTGGCATTCAGTACTTC. J is TRBJ2-4 and V is TRBV2; 9 bases map to TRBD1. Germline lookup yields CDR1 SNHLY and CDR2 FYNNEI. V shed 5 bases, J shed 9 bases, and the junction held 11 bases outside the gene matches. The length of the CDR3 is 15 residues.

The J gene is TRBJ1-6, the V gene TRBV3-1 (or the pseudogene TRBV3-2); D remains ambiguous. The CDR3 spans 11 residues. Looked up from germline, CDR1 is LGHDT and CDR2 is YNNKEL (reference sequence). The ends were cut back, 3 bases at V and 14 bases at J, with 8 bases in the middle. Written as DNA, the CDR3 is TGTGCCAGCAGCCAGTCCAGCACCCTCCACTTT. The encoded protein is CASSQSSTLHF.

The chain is built from TRBV3-1 (or the pseudogene TRBV3-2) and TRBJ2-7; D is unresolved. Germline values: CDR1 LGHDT, CDR2 YNNKEL (reference sequence). The CDR3 sequence is 11 residues long. The V end was cut by 4 bases, the J end by 3 bases, with 4 bases between. Here the CDR3 reads CASSRHYEQYF. The CDR3 nucleotides are TGTGCCAGCAGCCGTCACTACGAGCAGTACTTC.

The chain combines TRBV28 with TRBJ1-1; 9 nucleotides align to TRBD1. The CDR3 is 11 residues long. After removal of 3 bases from V and 11 bases from J, the junction contained 1 base not matched to a gene. Germline V gene data show CDR1 as MDHEN and CDR2 as SYDVKM. DNA of the CDR3: TGTGCCAGCAGTTTTGGACAGGGGGCTTTCTTT. It encodes CASSFGQGAFF.

V usage is TRBV4-3 and J usage is TRBJ1-2; 7 nucleotides align to TRBD1. V trimming: 4 bases; J trimming: 8 bases; junction bases outside the gene matches: 7. Germline CDR1 reads LGHNA; CDR2 reads YSLEER. The CDR3 is made up of 13 amino acids. CDR3 sequence (DNA): TGCGCCAGCAGCCCAGACAGGGATGGGGGCTACACCTTC. This codes for CASSPDRDGGYTF.

The genes are TRBV27 and TRBJ1-5; 7 bases align to TRBD1. CDR3 length: 15 residues. V dropped 2 bases and J dropped 6; count of bases not matched to a gene: 7. Germline-derived CDR1 and CDR2 are MNHEY and SMNVEV (reference sequence). The CDR3 sequence is CASSLHRGGSQPQHF. CDR3 nucleotides: TGTGCCAGCAGTTTACACAGGGGAGGTAGTCAGCCCCAGCATTTT.

The V and J genes are TRBV30 and TRBJ1-2; possibly TRBD1 for D (5 bases). V was trimmed by 5 bases and J by 5 bases, leaving 18 bases between them. CDR1 and CDR2 from the germline V gene are GTSNPN and SVGIG (reference sequence). The CDR3 totals 14 residues. In nucleotides, the CDR3 is TGTGCCTGGGAAGACGGGACTACGGTGTATGGCTACACCTTC. Translated: CAWEDGTTVYGYTF.

V and J are TRBV7-9 and TRBJ2-2; TRBD1 matches at 8 bases. The CDR3 is 17 residues long. CDR1 and CDR2 (germline): SEHNR, FQNEAQ (reference sequence). After removal of 5 bases from V and 1 base from J, the junction contained 9 bases not matched to a gene. The CDR3 is CASSDLTGTGNTGELFF. CDR3 coding DNA: TGTGCCAGCAGCGACCTGACCGGGACAGGGAACACCGGGGAGCTGTTTTTT.

This rearrangement joins TRBV19 to TRBJ2-1; 9 bases agree with TRBD2. Germline V gene sequence: CDR1 LNHDA, CDR2 SQIVND (reference sequence). CDR3 length equals 14 residues. Germline trimming cut 6 bases from V and 3 bases from J; bases unmatched to any gene: 3. CDR3 in DNA: TGTGCCAGTAGAAGCGGGAGGATCTACAATGAGCAGTTCTTC. Protein product: CASRSGRIYNEQFF.

The chain combines TRBV28 with TRBJ1-4; no definite D call. The CDR3 runs 15 residues. Germline V gives CDR1 MDHEN, CDR2 SYDVKM. V was trimmed by 2 bases and J by 9 bases, leaving 16 bases between them. The CDR3 region is CASSLGGSSRKKLFF. In DNA, the CDR3 is TGTGCCAGCAGTTTAGGTGGGTCCTCAAGGAAAAAACTGTTTTTT. The whole variable domain, filled in from reference TRBV28 and TRBJ1-4, reads DVKVTQSSRYLVKRTGEKVFLECVQDMDHENMFWYRQDPGLGLRLIYFSYDVKMKEKGDIPEGYSVSREKKERFSLILESASTNQTSMYLCASSLGGSSRKKLFFGSGTQLSVL.